The 3 T cell receptor beta chains reported below all come from one sample, sequenced in a study of T cell responses to AZD1222 COVID-19 vaccine (dated by TCRdb to the early 2020s). In light of the paper, this sample's time point label describes: about 28 days (+/-7) after the second vaccine dose. Libraries were constructed by the immunoSEQ multiplex PCR assay. TCRdb's version of the immuneACCESS table is confined to in-frame rearrangements and falls short of the full clone set. An unresolved V gene accounts for under half of the shortfall where checked; the remainder is of unknown origin. The sample has about 130,000 clones on record, 90% to 95% of them singletons. Together, the top ten hold around 7.1% of the sample. Source: peripheral blood, taken 28 days after the second AZD1222 dose. These receptors came from an adult who received the AZD1222 COVID-19 vaccine.

The chain joins TRBV2 to TRBJ2-1; 11 nucleotides align to TRBD2. The junction had 8 bases not matched to a gene; V was cut back by 6 bases and J by 7 bases. In germline, CDR1 is SNHLY, CDR2 FYNNEI. This CDR3 is 15 amino acids long. The CDR3 DNA reads TGTGCCAGCAGAACACTAGCGGGGGCCTGGAATGAGCAGTTCTTC. It is translated as CASRTLAGAWNEQFF.

This clone was recorded once. The chain links TRBV25-1 to TRBJ2-7; TRBD1 aligns across 8 bases. The CDR3 runs to 16 residues. The junction had 13 bases not matched to a gene; V was cut back by 5 bases and J by 4 bases. Germline V gene lookup returns CDR1 MGHDK and CDR2 SYGVNS. CDR3 sequence: CASSPTEQGGGYEQYF. The CDR3 DNA reads TGTGCCAGCAGTCCAACTGAACAGGGGGGAGGTTACGAGCAGTACTTC.

The V call is TRBV4-2, the J call TRBJ2-3, with 11 bases that match TRBD2. Losses at the gene ends were 0 bases for V and 5 bases for J; bases not matched to a gene: 4. From germline, CDR1 is LGHNA and CDR2 YNFKEQ. This CDR3 region has 16 residues. The chain's CDR3 is CASSQEPSGGKDTQYF. CDR3 sequence (DNA): TGTGCCAGCAGCCAAGAACCTAGCGGGGGGAAAGATACGCAGTATTTT.